This T cell receptor beta chain was obtained from a study of shared clonotypes between healthy human individuals. The wider study: Researchers drew samples from two women and three men aged 18 to 49.

Comments on this clone: What it recognizes is unknown.

The study, taken as a whole, reports: Despite large depth, rarefaction showed incomplete sorted-subset sequencing.

The assay was immunoSEQ multiplex PCR, and TCRdb's table has in-frame clones only and misses some. The data contain about 2.1 million clones, over 85% of them seen just once; the ten biggest clones take up about 1.7%. Naive CD8 isolation took CD45RO-negative cells positively selected for CCR7 and excluded terminally differentiated effector memory CD45RA+ cells. The CDR3 has 14 residues. Germline-derived CDR1 and CDR2 are MDHEN and SYDVKM. V gave up 8 bases and J gave up 7 bases; unmatched junction bases: 8. The sequence derives from a man between 18 and 29 years old in good health. Some clones in this sample may be carry-over from other donors' samples. The sequenced sample was naive CD8+ T cells from PBMCs. The rearrangement joins TRBV28 to TRBJ1-1, with 12 bases fitting TRBD1. The CDR3 nucleotides read TGTGCCAGCGCCGGGACAGGGGGCGTCGGTGAAGCTTTCTTT. As protein: CASAGTGGVGEAFF.